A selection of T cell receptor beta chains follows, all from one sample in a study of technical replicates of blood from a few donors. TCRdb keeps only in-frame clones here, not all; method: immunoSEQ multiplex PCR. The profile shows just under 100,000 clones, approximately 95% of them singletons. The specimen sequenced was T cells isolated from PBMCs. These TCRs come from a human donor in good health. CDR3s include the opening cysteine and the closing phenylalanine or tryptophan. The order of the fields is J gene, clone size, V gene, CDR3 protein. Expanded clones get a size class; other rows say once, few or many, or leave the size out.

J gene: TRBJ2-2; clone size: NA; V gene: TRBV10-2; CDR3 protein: CASSESRGSAGELFF
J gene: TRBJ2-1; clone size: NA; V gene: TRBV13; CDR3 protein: CASSRDNEQFF
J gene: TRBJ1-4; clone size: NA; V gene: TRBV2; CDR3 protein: CASSPWGLNEKLFF
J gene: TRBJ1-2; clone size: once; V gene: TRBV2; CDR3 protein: CASSAEVAAGYTF
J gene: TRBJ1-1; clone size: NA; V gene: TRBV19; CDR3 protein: CASRIHTGTANTEAFF
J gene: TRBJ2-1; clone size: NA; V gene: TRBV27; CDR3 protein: CASRNKDTHNEQFF
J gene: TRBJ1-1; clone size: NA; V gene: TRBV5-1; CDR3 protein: CASSPGQGDTEAFF
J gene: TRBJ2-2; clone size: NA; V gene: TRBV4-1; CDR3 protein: CASSDRGNTGELFF
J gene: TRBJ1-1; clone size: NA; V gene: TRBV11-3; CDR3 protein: CASRTNLWGIRNTEAFF
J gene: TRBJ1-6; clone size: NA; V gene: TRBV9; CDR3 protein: CASSRGTEPLHF
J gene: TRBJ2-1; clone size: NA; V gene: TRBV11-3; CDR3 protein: CASSSRETGGYNEQFF
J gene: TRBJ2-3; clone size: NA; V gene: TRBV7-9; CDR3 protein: CASSLWGGVEPADTQYF
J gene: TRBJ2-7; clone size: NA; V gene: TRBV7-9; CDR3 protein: CASSRGTSRTSGSYEQYF
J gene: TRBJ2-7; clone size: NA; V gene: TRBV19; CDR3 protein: CASSRGLREFSEQYF
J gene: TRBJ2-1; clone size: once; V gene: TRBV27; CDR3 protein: CASSLTGLAGVSEQFF
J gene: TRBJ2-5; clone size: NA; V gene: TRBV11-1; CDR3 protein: CASSLYQITGGQETQYF
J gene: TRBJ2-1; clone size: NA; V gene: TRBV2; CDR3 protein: CASMKDLSSYNEQFF
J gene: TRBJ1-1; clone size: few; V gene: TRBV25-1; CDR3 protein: CASTLWDSEAFF
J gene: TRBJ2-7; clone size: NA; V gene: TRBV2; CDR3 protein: CASSGGYEQYF
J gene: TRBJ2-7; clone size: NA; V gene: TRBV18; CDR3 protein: CASSLGLYEQYF
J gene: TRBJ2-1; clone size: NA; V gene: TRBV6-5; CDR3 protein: CASSYSTGRAYNEQFF
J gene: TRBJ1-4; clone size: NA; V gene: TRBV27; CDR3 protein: CASSLNIGGEKLFF
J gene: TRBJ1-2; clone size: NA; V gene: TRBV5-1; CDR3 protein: CASSVGRGRGYTF
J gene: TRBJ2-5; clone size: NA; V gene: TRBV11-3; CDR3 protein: CASSDSGRVGETQYF
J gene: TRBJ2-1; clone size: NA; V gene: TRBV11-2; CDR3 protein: CASSHEIARQFF
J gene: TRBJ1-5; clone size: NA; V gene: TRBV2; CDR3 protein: CASSALRTVNSNQPQHF
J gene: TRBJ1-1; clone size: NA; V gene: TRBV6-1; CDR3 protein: CASSEAIGGRKNTEAFF
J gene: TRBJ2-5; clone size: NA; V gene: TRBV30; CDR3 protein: CAWSMTGGAETQYF
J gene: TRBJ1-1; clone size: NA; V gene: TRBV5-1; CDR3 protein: CASSATGESTEAFF
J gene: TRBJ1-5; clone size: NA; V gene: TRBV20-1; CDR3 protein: CSASSGQPQHF
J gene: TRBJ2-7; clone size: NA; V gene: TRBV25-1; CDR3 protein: CASSSLLTGTSGYEQYF
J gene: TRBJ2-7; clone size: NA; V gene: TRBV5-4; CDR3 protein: CAPLTRDSRAYEQYF
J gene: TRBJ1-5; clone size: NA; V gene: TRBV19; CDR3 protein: CASTVTGTNQPQHF
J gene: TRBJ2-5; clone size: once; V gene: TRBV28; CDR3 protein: CASSSPTLGGKETQYF
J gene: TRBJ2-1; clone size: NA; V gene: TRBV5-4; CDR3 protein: CASSLSSGGVYNEQFF
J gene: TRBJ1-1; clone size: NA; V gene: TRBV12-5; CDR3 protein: CASVFQTGSEAFF
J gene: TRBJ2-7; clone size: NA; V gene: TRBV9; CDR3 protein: CASSEGLAGYEQYF
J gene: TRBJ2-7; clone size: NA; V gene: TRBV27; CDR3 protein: CASSLAAGGYEQYF
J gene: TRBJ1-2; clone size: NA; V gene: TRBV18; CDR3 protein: CASSPSGWAWYGYTF
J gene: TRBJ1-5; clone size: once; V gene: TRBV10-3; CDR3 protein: CAINTRGRGQPQHF
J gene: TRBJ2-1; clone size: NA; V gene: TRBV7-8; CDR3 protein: CASSSISGGAQEQFF
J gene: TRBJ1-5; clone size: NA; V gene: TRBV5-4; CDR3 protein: CASSFDRDQPQHF
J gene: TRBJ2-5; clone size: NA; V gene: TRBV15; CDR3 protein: CATSRDTGKKETQYF
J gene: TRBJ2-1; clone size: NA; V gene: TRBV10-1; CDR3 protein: CASSQQGAYHNEQFF
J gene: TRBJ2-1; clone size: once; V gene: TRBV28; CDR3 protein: CASSLGQGSWNEQFF
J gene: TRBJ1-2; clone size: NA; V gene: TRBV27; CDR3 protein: CASGQKLHYGYTF
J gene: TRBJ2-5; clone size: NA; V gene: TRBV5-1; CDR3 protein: CASSFRRAPQETQYF
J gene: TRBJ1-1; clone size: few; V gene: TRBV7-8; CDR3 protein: CASSQYSEAFF
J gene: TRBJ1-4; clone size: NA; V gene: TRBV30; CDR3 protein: CAWRKMDSLNEKLFF
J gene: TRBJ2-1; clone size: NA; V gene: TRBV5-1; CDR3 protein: CASSFSGLLAGGYNEQFF